This TCR beta chain was profiled in a study of blood T cell repertoires in COVID-19. This clone occurred a few times. Assay: immunoSEQ multiplex PCR; the TCRdb copy retains only in-frame clones and omits some. The profile shows 80,000 to 100,000 clones, more than 60% of them singletons. V was pared by 1 base and J by 0 bases, with 4 bases between. The CDR3 is 14 amino acids. Germline V gene data show CDR1 as SGHRS and CDR2 as YFSETQ. The V and J genes are TRBV5-1 and TRBJ2-2; D is undetermined. Material: peripheral blood. This clonotype originated in a man in his 70s with acute or convalescent COVID-19. The CDR3 nucleotides are TGCGCCAGCAGCTTGCAGACGAACACCGGGGAGCTGTTTTTT. It specifies CASSLQTNTGELFF.